What follows describes a single TCR beta chain. Its recognized antigen is unknown. Per-base quality was not reported, and no clone a single base away is much larger than it. A patient counted as having stable hyperthyroidism if there was no progression to ophthalmopathy within 18 months of follow-up. Patients with hyperthyroidism were aged 18 to 65 years, had been newly diagnosed, and had a disease duration of less than 2 months. Patients were excluded if they had other autoimmune diseases, uncontrolled infections, pregnancy or lactation. Diagnosis was based on clinical symptoms, serum thyroxine, TRAb, thyroid ultrasound and orbital computed tomography. Using Ficoll-Paque density gradient centrifugation, PBMCs were isolated from 8.5 to 10 ml of fresh peripheral blood. Total RNA was extracted with Trizol reagent and quality-checked on an Agilent 2100 Bioanalyzer. This record comes from a study of Graves' ophthalmopathy and Graves' hyperthyroidism (dated by TCRdb to 2016 to 2018). About the full investigation: Peripheral blood was collected before any treatment was given, at the time of initial diagnosis. After sampling, hyperthyroidism patients received methimazole starting at 30 mg daily, and ophthalmopathy patients received high-dose intravenous methylprednisolone. The independent validation cohort included 18 to 20 hyperthyroidism patients plus 17 patients who later progressed from hyperthyroidism to ophthalmopathy. In total, around 140 blood samples were TCR-sequenced: around 42 ophthalmopathy, 75 hyperthyroidism and some 17 hyperthyroidism-to-ophthalmopathy patients. To explore V-J signatures that separate ophthalmopathy from hyperthyroidism, a discovery set of more than 95 patients was enrolled, consisting of roughly 45 with ophthalmopathy and approximately 60 with stable hyperthyroidism. The study used signatures of the TCR beta repertoire to tell Graves' ophthalmopathy apart from Graves' hyperthyroidism and to predict which patients would progress to ophthalmopathy. The roughly 99 discovery patients were divided at random into training and test sets in a 7:3 ratio. In 6 or 7 hyperthyroidism patients, T-cell repertoires of thyroid tissue and blood were compared.

For repertoire sequencing, the TCR beta CDR3 regions were amplified from RNA transcripts. A first-round RT-PCR used HTBI primers with the Qiagen OneStep RT-PCR kit, followed by a second-round multiplex PCR, size selection and purification. Libraries were sequenced paired-end with 100 bp reads on an Illumina HiSeq2000. In the source study's methods: Reads were processed with SOAPnuke, discarding reads with adapters, uncalled bases, mean Phred below 15, or no exact constant-primer or identifier match. COPE v1.2.5 was used to merge the high-quality paired reads. Each unique nucleotide sequence was defined as a clonotype, and clonotypes were aligned to IMGT TRB V, D and J references with MiTCR v1.1. The analysis was limited to V-J combinations with a frequency above 0.0001, which together covered around 99% of the repertoires. For each V-J combination, a TCR clonal expansion and chaos score was defined as F50 clonal expansion divided by the chaos observed in the TCRdist matrix. Features were reduced by Welch's t-statistics and random forest to over 10 V-J combinations, which fed a naive Bayes classifier. Thyroid-blood repertoire similarity was quantified with the Morisita-Horn index. TCRdb itself trimmed the public reads at Q25 with fastp, ran MiXCR and retained productive beta chains. CDR3 protein duplicates are merged, each entry listing the most common genes and DNA. The V and J calls come from TCRdb's annotation, not from the publication. This sample holds roughly 610,000 distinct CDR3 sequences; about a fifth were observed only once. The ten largest clones represent around 6.5% of the sample.

The germline V gene specifies SGHRS as CDR1 and YFSETQ as CDR2. Reading from cysteine to phenylalanine, the CDR3 counts 11 amino acids. The kept DNA is CDR3 alone, 33 bases in frame from the first base. The trim is 3 bases for V and 13 bases for J, with a gap of 13 bases between the germline ends. The research as a whole found: Most expanded thyroid clonotypes with a frequency above 0.001 also appeared in blood, which suggests that blood repertoires may reflect the immune response in the thyroid. Sample size was not predetermined statistically, and investigators were not blinded to group allocation. The 13-signature model separated ophthalmopathy from stable hyperthyroidism with about 86% sensitivity and about 81% specificity in cross-validation, and 80%/75% in the test set. In validation, the model predicted ophthalmopathy progression with roughly 68% sensitivity and around 72% specificity; roughly eleven predicted patients were CT-confirmed with GO in a median of around 6.5 months.

The rearrangement combines TRBV5-1 with TRBJ1-1; the D gene is possibly TRBD1, with 6 bases matching. Sequenced material: peripheral blood. This receptor was taken from a woman in her late teens or twenties with stable Graves' hyperthyroidism. Some clones in this sample may be carry-over from other donors' samples. Donor details come from another sample of the same person, matched by shared clones. CDR3 protein: CASSSSYRVFF. The nucleotides are TGCGCCAGCAGCTCTAGCTACAGGGTTTTCTTT.